The subject of this entry is one TCR beta chain. The antigen it recognizes is unknown. Qualities for individual bases were not recorded, and no much larger clone is one base off. The library was generated by 5' RACE. Sequencing used an Illumina HiSeq 2500. A second about 7 to 11 cycle PCR used a sample-barcoded 5' primer and a J-beta primer mix. A template-switch 5' adaptor carrying 12 random nucleotides introduced a unique molecular identifier onto each TCR beta cDNA molecule. Each sample yielded at least 3 million CDR3-containing paired-end reads. First-strand cDNA was synthesized from all RNA with the Mint cDNA synthesis kit, primed by a TRBC-specific oligonucleotide. Following uracil-DNA glycosylase treatment, all cDNA underwent a first 18-cycle PCR with the universal primers M1SS and BC2_uni_R. The original pipeline was this. Each sample was normalized by randomly selecting 1 million high-quality reads, each carrying a distinct molecular identifier. Reads sharing molecular identifiers were discarded rather than binned into consensus sequences. CDR3 identification, clonotype clustering and error correction used MiTCR with a Q25 quality threshold and the strictest error-elimination algorithm. A nonparametric unseen species model with Euler transformation was used to estimate a lower bound on total TCR beta diversity. Using fastp trimming at Q25 and MiXCR clonotype assembly, TCRdb reanalyzed the public sequencing data and kept in-frame beta chains. Rows merge per CDR3 protein into single entries with the most common DNA and genes. The V and J calls come from TCRdb's annotation, not from the publication. For this sample the table gives about 1.8 million distinct CDR3 sequences, of which around 48% were detected only once. The leading ten clones occupy roughly 2% of the sample.

Via the germline V gene, CDR1 is SGHTA and CDR2 FQGNSA. Including the terminal cysteine and phenylalanine, the CDR3 comprises 16 residues. Of all the DNA, just the CDR3 is kept, 48 bases in frame from base 1. The V and J ends are trimmed by 1 base and 8 bases, leaving 20 bases between them. This entry belongs to a study of blood T cells in healthy people across ages (dated by TCRdb to 2014 to 2015). As for the study more broadly: In model experiments, roughly one uniquely barcoded TCR beta cDNA molecule per two T cells was captured by template switching. Using deep sequencing normalized with unique cDNA molecular identifiers, the study measured how TCR beta repertoire diversity changes with age. The donors were split into four age groups: young (average around 15 years), middle-aged (39), aged (62) and long-lived (about 82). To avoid experimental bias, donors of different ages were randomly spread across the sequencing lanes. For two donors (one aged 18 to 30 and one aged 80 or older), the study analyzed two additional independent replicas of 1 million unique cDNA reads from the same blood draw.

Overall results and qualifications from the work: Observed TCR beta diversity per million T cells fell roughly linearly with age, and a significant reduction was already apparent by age about 43. Compared with the aged group, more naive CD4+ T cells, fewer expanded clones and increased TCR diversity were shown by the long-lived group, suggesting age selection. Estimates of total diversity based on one million sequenced T cells were regarded as lower bounds and as underestimates. Observed TCR beta diversity correlated strongly with the percentage of naive T cells measured by flow cytometry. Since profiling was done on bulk unsorted PBMCs, naive and antigen-experienced compartments could not be conclusively compared. The CMV infection status of donors was not known, potentially confounding age-related changes in expanded clonotypes.

Systemically healthy Caucasian individuals from Russia, some 40 in total and aged about 6 to 100 years, were included as donors. Each donor gave roughly 9.5 milliliters of peripheral blood, collected into EDTA-treated Vacutainer tubes. Ficoll-Paque density-gradient centrifugation was used to isolate PBMCs, with at least 6.5 million obtained per sample. Total RNA was extracted from PBMCs with Trizol reagent, with at least 6 micrograms obtained per sample. Naive CD45RAhigh/CD27high T cell percentages were measured by flow cytometry on a PBMC aliquot from every donor. The receptor's source is a woman aged 40-49 years in good health. Recombination connected TRBV7-2 to TRBJ1-2; D gene: possibly TRBD1, on 5 matching bases. The sequencing sample was made of blood. The bases read TGTGCCAGCAGCTTAGAGTTAGGGGCAGCGGGAGCGGGCTACACCTTC. It specifies CASSLELGAAGAGYTF.